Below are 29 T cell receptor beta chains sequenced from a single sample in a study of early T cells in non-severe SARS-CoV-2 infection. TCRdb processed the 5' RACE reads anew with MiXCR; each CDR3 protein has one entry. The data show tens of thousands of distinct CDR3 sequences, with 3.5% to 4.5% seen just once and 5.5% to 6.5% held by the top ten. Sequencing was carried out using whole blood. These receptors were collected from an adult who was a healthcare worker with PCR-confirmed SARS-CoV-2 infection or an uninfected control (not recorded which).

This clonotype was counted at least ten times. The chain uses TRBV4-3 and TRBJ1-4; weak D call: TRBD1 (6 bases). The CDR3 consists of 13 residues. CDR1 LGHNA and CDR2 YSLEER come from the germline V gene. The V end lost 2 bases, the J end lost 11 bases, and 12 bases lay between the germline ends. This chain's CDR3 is CASSQTRGGKLFF. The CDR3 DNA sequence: TGCGCCAGCAGCCAAACCAGGGGCGGGAAACTGTTTTTT.

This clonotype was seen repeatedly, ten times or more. For the CDR3, the DNA is TGCAGTGCCAGACTAGCGGGGGTGAGGCAGTTCTTC. The encoded protein is CSARLAGVRQFF. J is TRBJ2-1 and V is TRBV20-1; 12 nucleotides match TRBD2. J gave up 12 bases and V 6 bases, and 6 bases lay outside the gene matches. The CDR3 loop spans 12 amino acids. CDR1 and CDR2 (germline): DFQATT, SNEGSKA (reference sequence).

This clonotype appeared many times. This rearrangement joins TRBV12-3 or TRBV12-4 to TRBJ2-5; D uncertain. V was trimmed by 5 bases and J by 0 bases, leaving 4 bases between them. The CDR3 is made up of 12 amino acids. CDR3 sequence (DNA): TGTGCCAGCAGTGCCCACCAAGAGACCCAGTACTTC. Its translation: CASSAHQETQYF.

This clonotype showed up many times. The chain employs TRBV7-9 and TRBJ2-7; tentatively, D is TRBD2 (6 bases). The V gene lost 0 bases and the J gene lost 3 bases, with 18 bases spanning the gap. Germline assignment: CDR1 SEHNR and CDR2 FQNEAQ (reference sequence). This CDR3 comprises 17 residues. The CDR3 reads CASSLAGGHMSSYEQYF. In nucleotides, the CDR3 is TGTGCCAGCAGCTTAGCGGGAGGACACATGAGCAGCTACGAGCAGTACTTC.

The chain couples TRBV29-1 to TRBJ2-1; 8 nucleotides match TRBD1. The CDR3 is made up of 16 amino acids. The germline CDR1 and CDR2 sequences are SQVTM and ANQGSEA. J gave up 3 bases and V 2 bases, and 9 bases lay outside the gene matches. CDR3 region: CSVESETGAIYNEQFF. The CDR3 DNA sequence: TGCAGCGTTGAATCAGAGACAGGGGCTATCTACAATGAGCAGTTCTTC.

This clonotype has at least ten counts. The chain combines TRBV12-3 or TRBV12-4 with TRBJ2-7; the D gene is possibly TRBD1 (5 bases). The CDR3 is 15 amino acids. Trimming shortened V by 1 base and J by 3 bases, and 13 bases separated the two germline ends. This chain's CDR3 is CASSLVRTPNYEQYF. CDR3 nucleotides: TGTGCCAGCAGTTTAGTCAGGACACCCAACTACGAGCAGTACTTC.

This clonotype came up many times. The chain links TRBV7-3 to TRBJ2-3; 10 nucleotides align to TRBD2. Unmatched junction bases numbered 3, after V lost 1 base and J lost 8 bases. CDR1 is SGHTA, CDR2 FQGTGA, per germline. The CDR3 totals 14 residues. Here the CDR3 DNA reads TGTGCCAGCAGCTTAAACCCTAGCGGGGGTACGCAGTATTTT. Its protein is CASSLNPSGGTQYF.

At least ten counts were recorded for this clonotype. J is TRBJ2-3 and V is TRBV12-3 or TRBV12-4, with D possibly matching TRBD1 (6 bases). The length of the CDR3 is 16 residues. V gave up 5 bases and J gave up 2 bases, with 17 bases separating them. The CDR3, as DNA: TGTGCCAGCAGTGGGTTCAGGGGAGAGGTCACAGATACGCAGTATTTT. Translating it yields CASSGFRGEVTDTQYF.

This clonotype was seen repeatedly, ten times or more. Here the CDR3 reads CASSFGLYNEQFF. CDR3 DNA sequence: TGTGCCAGCTCCTTCGGCCTTTACAATGAGCAGTTCTTC. The rearrangement links TRBV27 to TRBJ2-1; D unclear. CDR1 and CDR2 from the germline V gene are MNHEY and SMNVEV (reference sequence). V was trimmed by 8 bases and J by 4 bases, leaving 12 bases between them. The CDR3 has 13 residues.

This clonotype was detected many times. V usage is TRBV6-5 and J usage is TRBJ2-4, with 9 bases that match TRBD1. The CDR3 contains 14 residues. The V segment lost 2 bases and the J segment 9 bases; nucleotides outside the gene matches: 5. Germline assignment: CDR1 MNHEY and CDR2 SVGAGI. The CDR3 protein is CASSYTGQGSIQYF. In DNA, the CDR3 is TGTGCCAGCAGTTACACAGGACAGGGGAGCATTCAGTACTTC.

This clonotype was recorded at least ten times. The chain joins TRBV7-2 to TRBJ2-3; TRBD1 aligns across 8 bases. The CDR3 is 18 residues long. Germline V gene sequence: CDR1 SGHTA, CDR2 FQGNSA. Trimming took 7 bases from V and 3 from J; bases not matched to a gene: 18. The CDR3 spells CASNPSGGLPSLTDTQYF. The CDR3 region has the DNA TGTGCCAGCAACCCCTCAGGGGGCTTACCTTCCTTGACAGATACGCAGTATTTT. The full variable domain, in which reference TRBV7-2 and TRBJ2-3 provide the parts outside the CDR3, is GAGVSQSPSNKVTEKGKDVELRCDPISGHTALYWYRQSLGQGLEFLIYFQGNSAPDKSGLPSDRFSAERTGGSVSTLTIQRTQQEDSAVYLCASNPSGGLPSLTDTQYFGPGTRLTVL.

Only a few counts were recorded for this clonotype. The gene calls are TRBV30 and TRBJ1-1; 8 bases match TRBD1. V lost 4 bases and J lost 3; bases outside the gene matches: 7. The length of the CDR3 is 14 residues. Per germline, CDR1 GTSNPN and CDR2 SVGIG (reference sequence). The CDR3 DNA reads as TGTGCCTGGACCCCTCCAGGGGGCTACACTGAAGCTTTCTTT. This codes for CAWTPPGGYTEAFF.

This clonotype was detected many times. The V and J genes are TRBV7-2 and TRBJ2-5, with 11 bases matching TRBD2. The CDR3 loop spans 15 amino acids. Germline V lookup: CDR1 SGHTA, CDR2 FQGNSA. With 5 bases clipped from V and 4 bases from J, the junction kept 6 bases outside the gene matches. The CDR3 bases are TGTGCCAGCAGCGTACGGGGACTAGCGGCAGAGACCCAGTACTTC. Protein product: CASSVRGLAAETQYF.

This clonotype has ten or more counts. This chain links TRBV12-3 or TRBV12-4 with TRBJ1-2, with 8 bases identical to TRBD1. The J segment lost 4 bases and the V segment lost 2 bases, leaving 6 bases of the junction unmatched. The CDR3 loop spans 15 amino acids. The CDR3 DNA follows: TGTGCCAGCAGTTTACACAGGGGGTCCCTCTATGGCTACACCTTC. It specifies CASSLHRGSLYGYTF.

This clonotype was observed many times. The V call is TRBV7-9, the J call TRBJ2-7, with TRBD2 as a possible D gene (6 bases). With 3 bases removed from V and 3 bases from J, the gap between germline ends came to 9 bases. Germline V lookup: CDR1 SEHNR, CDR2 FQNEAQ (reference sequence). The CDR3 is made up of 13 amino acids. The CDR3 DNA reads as TGTGCCAGCAGCTTGGGGGGAGACTACGAGCAGTACTTC. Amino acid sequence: CASSLGGDYEQYF.

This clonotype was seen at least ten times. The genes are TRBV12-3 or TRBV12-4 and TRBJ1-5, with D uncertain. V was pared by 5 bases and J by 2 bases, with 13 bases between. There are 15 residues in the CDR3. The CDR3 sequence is CASSTTGLGNQPQHF. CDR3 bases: TGTGCCAGCAGTACAACGGGCCTTGGCAATCAGCCCCAGCATTTT.

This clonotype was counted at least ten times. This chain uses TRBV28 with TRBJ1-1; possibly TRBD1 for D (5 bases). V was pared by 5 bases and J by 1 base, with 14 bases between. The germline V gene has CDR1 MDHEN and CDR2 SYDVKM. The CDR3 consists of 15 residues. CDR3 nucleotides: TGTGCCAGCAGTCAGGGAGGGAGGACGAACACTGAAGCTTTCTTT. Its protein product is CASSQGGRTNTEAFF.

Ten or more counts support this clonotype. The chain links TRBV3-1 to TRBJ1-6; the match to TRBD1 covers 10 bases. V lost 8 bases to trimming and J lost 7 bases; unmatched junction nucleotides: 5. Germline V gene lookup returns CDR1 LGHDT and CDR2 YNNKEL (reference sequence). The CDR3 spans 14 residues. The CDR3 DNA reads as TGTGCCAGCGGGTGGACAGGGGGAAATTCACCCCTCCACTTT. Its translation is CASGWTGGNSPLHF. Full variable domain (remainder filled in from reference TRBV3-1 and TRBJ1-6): DTAVSQTPKYLVTQMGNDKSIKCEQNLGHDTMYWYKQDSKKFLKIMFSYNNKELIINETVPNRFSPKSPDKAHLNLHINSLELGDSAVYFCASGWTGGNSPLHFGNGTRLTVT.

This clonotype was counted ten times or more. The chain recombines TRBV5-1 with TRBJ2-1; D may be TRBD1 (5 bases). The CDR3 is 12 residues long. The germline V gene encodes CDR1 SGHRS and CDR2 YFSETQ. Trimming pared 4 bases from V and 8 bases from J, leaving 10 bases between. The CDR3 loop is CASSAVQDEQFF. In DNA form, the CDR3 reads TGCGCCAGCAGCGCGGTACAGGATGAGCAGTTCTTC.

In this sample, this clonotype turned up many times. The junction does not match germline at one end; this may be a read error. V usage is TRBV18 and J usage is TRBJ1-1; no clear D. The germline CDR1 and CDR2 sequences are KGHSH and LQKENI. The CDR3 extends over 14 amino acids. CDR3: CASSPPSENTEVFF. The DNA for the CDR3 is TGTGCCAGCTCACCACCGTCAGAGAACACTGAAGTTTTCTTT.

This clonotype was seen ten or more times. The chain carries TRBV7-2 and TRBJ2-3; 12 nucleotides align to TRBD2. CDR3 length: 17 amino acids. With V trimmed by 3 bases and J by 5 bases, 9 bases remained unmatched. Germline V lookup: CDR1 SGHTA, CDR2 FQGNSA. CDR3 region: CASSFGLAGGPRDTQYF. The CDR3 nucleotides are TGTGCCAGCAGCTTTGGGCTAGCGGGGGGGCCGAGAGATACGCAGTATTTT.

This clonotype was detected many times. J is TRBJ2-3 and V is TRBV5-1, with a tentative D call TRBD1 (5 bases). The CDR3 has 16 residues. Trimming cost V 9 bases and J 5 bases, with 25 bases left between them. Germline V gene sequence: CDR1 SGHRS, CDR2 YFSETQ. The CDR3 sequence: CATSQTPAGMGDTQYF. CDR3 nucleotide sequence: TGCGCCACGTCCCAGACACCGGCAGGGATGGGAGATACGCAGTATTTT.

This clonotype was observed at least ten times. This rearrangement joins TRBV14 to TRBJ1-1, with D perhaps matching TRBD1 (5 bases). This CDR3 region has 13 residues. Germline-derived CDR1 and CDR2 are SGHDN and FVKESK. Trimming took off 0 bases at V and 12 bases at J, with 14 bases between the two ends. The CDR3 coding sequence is TGTGCCAGCAGCCAAGATTTACGGGACGGTCCTTTCTTT. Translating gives CASSQDLRDGPFF.

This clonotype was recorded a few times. CDR3 sequence (DNA): TGTGCCAGCAGACCCACGACAGGCCGACTCTACAATGAGCAGTTCTTC. Encoded protein: CASRPTTGRLYNEQFF. The rearrangement uses TRBV28 and TRBJ2-1; tentatively, D is TRBD1 (6 bases). CDR1 and CDR2 (germline): MDHEN, SYDVKM. V was clipped by 6 bases and J by 3 bases, with 18 bases between them. CDR3 size: 16 residues.

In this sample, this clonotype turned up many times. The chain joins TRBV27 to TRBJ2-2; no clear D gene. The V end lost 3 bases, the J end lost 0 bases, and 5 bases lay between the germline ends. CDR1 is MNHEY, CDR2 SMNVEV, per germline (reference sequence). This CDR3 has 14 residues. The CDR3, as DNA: TGTGCCAGCAGTTTGGCCTCGAACACCGGGGAGCTGTTTTTT. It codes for CASSLASNTGELFF.

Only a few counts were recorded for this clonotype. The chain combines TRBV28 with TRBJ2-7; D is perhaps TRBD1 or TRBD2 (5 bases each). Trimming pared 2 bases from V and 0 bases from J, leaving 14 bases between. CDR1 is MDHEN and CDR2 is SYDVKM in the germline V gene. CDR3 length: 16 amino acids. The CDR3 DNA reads TGTGCCAGCAGTTTAAGTAGGGACCCGAGCTCCTACGAGCAGTACTTC. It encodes CASSLSRDPSSYEQYF.

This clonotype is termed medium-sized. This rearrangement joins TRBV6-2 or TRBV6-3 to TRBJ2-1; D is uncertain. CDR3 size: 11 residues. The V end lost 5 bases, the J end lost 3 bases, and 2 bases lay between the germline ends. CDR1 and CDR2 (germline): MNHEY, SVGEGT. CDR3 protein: CASSNYNEQFF. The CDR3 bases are TGTGCCAGCAGTAACTACAATGAGCAGTTCTTC.

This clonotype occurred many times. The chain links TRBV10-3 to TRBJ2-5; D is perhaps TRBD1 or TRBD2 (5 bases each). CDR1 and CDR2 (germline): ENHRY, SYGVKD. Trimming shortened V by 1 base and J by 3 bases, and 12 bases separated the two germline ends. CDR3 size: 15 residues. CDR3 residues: CAISEWGTPEETQYF. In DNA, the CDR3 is TGTGCCATCAGTGAGTGGGGGACGCCTGAAGAGACCCAGTACTTC.

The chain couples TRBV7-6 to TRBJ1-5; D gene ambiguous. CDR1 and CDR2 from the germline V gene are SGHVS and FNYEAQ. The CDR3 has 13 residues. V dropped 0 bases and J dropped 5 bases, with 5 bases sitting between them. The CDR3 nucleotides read TGTGCCAGCAGCTTAGCGGTGGATCAGCCCCAGCATTTT. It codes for CASSLAVDQPQHF.